What follows are 3 T cell receptor beta chains derived from one specimen sequenced in a study of metastatic and nonmetastatic thyroid tumors (dated by TCRdb to 2019 to 2021). No patient had received any treatment before thyroid surgery. Libraries were constructed by PCR. The sequencer listed for this sample is Illumina HiSeq 4000. TCRdb ran its own pipeline on the public reads, namely fastp trimming at Q25 and MiXCR clone calling, and kept in-frame beta chains. Present in this sample are 84,000 or so clones, around 7.8% of which were seen just once. Of the sample, roughly 10% falls within the top ten clones. Material: blood. Receptors originate from a female donor with papillary thyroid cancer or a benign thyroid nodule (not recorded which). Some clones in this sample may be carry-over from other donors' samples.

This clone was seen ten or more times. V is TRBV11-1 and J is TRBJ1-5; D unresolved. Trimming stripped 0 bases from V and 0 bases from J, with 12 bases between. From germline, CDR1 is SGHAT and CDR2 FQDESV (reference sequence). The CDR3 consists of 17 residues. CDR3 coding DNA: TGTGCCAGCAGCTTAGCTTCCGTAACAGATAGCAATCAGCCCCAGCATTTT. Translating it yields CASSLASVTDSNQPQHF.

A few counts support this clone. A much more abundant neighbour one base away suggests this may be a read error. CDR3 sequence (DNA): TGTGCCAGCGGATTACAGGGTACGCAGTATTTT. Translating it yields CASGLQGTQYF. This chain joins TRBV2 and TRBJ2-3; a weak D match, TRBD1 (6 bases). CDR1 is SNHLY and CDR2 is FYNNEI in the germline V gene. The CDR3 totals 11 residues. The V gene lost 8 bases and the J gene lost 8 bases, with 11 bases spanning the gap.

This clone was counted ten times or more. The chain has TRBV7-3 and TRBJ2-6; D is unclear. This CDR3 has 18 residues. V was cut by 3 bases and J by 0 bases, with 15 bases left in between. Germline CDR1 is SGHTA and CDR2 is FQGTGA. CDR3 residues: CASSFEGILSSGANVLTF. The CDR3 DNA is TGTGCCAGCAGCTTCGAAGGAATACTTAGCTCTGGGGCCAACGTCCTGACTTTC.